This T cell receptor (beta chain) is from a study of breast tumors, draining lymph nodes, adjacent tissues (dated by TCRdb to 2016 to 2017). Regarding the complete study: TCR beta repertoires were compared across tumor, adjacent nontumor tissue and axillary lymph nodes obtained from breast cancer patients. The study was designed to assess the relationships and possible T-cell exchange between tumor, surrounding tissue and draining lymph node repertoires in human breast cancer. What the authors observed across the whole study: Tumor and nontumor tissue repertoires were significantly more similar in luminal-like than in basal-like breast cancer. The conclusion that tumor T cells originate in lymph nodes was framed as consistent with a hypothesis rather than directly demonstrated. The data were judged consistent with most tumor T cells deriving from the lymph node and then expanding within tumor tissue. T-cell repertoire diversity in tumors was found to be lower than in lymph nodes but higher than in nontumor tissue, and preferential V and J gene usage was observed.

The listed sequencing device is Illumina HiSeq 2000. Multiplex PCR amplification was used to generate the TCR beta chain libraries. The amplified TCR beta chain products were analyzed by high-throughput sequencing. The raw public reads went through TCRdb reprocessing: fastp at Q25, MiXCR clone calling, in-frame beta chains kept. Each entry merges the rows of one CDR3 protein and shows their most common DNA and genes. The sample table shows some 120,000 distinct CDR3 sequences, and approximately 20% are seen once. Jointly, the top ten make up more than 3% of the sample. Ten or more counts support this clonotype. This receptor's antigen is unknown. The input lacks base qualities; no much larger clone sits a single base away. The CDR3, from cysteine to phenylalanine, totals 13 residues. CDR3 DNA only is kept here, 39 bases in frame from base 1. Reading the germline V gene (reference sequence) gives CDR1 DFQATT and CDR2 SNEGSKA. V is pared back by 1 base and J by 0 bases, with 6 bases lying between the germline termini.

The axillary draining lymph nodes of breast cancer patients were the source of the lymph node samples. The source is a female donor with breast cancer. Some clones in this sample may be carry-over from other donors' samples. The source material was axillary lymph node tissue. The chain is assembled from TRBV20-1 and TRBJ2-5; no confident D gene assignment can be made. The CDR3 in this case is CSARVENQETQYF. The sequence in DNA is TGCAGTGCTAGAGTCGAGAACCAAGAGACCCAGTACTTC.